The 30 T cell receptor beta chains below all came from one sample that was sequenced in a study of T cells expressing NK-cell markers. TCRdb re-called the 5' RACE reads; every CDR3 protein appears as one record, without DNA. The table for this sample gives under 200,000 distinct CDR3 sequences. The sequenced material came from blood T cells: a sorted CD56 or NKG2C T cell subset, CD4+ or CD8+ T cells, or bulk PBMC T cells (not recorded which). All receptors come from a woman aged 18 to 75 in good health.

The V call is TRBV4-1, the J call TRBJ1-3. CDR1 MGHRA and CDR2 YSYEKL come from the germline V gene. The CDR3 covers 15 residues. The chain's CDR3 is CASSQGDISGNTIYF.

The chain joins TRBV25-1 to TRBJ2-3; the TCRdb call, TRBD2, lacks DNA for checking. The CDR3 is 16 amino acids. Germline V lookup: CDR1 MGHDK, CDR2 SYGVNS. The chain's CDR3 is CASSESWGGSTDTQYF.

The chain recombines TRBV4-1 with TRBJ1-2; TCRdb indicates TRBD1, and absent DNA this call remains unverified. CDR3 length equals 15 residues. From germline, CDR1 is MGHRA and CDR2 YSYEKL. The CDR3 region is CASSHPGQGNYGYTF.

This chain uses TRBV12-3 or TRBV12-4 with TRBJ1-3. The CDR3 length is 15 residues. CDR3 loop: CASSSLLERGNTIYF.

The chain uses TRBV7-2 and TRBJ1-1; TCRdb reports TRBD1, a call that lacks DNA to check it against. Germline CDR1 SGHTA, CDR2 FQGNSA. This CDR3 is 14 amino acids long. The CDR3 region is CASRVRTGGTEAFF.

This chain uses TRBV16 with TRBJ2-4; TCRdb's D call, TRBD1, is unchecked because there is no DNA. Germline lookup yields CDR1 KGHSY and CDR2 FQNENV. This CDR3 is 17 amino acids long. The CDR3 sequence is CASSPRGHLIAKNIQYF.

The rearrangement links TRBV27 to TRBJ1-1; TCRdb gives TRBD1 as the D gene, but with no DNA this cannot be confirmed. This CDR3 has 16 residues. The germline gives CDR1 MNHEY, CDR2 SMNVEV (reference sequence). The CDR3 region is CASSSLSSGVNTEAFF.

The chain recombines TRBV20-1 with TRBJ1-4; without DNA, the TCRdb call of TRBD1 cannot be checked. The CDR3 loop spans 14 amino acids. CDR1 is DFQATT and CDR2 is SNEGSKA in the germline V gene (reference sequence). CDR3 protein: CSARDGGGNDVLFF.

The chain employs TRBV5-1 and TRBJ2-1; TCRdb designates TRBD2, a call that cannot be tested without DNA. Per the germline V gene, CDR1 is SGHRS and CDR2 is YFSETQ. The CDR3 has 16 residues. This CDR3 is CASSLMSTSGGNEQFF.

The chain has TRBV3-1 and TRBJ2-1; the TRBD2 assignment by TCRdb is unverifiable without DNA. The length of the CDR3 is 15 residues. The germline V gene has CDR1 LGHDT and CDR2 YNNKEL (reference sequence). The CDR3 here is CASSQQRGGINEQFF.

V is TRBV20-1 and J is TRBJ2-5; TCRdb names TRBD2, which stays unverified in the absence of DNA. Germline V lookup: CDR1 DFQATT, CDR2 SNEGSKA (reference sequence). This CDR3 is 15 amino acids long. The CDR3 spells CSARATGLDHETQYF.

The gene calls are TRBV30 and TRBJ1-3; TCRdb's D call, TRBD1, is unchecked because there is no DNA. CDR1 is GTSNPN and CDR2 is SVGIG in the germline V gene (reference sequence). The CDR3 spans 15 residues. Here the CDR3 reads CAWSVLGGAGNTIYF.

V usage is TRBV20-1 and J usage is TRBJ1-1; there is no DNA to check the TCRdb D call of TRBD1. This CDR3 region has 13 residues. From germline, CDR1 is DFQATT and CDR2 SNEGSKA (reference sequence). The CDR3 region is CSAQQGGGTEAFF.

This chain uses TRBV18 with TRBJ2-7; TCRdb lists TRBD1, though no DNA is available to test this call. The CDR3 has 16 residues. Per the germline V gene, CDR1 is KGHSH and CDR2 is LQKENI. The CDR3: CASSPRTGRSSYEQYF.

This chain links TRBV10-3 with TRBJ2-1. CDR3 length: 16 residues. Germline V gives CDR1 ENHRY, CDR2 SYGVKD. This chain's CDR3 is CAISESKASSYNEQFF.

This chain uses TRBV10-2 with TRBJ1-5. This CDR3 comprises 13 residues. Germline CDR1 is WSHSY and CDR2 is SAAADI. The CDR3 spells CASSETDYQPQHF.

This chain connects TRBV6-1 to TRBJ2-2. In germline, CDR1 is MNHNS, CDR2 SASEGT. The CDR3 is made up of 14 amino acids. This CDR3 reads CASRNAGDTGELFF.

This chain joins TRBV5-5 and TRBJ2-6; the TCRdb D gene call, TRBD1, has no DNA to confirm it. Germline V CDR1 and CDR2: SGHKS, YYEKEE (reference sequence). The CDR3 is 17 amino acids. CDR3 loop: CASSLTGTLSGANVLTF.

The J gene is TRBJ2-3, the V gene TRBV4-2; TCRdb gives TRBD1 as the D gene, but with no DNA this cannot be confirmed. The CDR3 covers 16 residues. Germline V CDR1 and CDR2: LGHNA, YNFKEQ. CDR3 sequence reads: CASSQDPRGGTDTQYF.

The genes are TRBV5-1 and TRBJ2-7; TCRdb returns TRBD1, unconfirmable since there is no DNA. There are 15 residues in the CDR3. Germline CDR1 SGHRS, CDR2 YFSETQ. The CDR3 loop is CASSSGTPVSYEQYF. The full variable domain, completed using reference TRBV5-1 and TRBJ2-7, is KAGVTQTPRYLIKTRGQQVTLSCSPISGHRSVSWYQQTPGQGLQFLFEYFSETQRNKGNFPGRFSGRQFSNSRSEMNVSTLELGDSALYLCASSSGTPVSYEQYFGPGTRLTVT.

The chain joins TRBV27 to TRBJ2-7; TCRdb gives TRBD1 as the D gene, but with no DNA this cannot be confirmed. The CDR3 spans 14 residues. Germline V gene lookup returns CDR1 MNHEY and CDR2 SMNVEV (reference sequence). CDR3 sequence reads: CASRGTDRHYEQYF.

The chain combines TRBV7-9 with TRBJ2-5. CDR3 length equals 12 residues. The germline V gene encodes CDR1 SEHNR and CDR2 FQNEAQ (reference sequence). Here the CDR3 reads CASRRDQETQYF.

The CDR3: CASSFVGTLNYGYTF. The rearrangement uses TRBV28 and TRBJ1-2; without DNA, the TCRdb call of TRBD1 cannot be checked. The CDR3 runs 15 residues. Germline values: CDR1 MDHEN, CDR2 SYDVKM.

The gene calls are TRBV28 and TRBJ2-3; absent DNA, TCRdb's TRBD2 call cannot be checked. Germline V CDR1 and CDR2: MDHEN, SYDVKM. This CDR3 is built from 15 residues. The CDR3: CASSAPGTREDTQYF.

The CDR3 sequence is CSATRTANTEAFF. The chain uses TRBV20-1 and TRBJ1-1; TCRdb's D call, TRBD1, is unchecked because there is no DNA. Germline V gives CDR1 DFQATT, CDR2 SNEGSKA (reference sequence). The CDR3 is 13 residues long.

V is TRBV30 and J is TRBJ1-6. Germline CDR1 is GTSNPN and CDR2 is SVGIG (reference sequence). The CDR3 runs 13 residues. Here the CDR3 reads CAWMDSSNSPLHF.

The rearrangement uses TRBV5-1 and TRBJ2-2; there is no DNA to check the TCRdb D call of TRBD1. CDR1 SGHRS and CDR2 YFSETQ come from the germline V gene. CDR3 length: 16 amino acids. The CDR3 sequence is CASSPQAQGNTGELFF.

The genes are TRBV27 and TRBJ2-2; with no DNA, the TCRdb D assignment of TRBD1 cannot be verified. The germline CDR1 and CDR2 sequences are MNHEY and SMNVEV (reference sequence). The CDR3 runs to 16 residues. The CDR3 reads CASSLLGQGYTGELFF.

CDR3 sequence: CASSRTGESNQPQHF. The chain couples TRBV19 to TRBJ1-5; TCRdb calls TRBD1, which cannot be checked without DNA. The CDR3 extends over 15 amino acids. CDR1 and CDR2 from the germline V gene are LNHDA and SQIVND (reference sequence).

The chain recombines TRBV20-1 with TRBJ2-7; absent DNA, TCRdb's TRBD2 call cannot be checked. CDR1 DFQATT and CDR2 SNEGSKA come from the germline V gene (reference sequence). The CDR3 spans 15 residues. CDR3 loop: CSARGYNSGSYEQYF.